This T cell receptor (beta chain) was observed in a study of neurological immune-mediated disorders (dated by TCRdb to the late 2010s). At the level of the whole study: Peripheral blood TCR-beta repertoires from HTLV-I-associated myelopathy (HAM/TSP) patients, multiple sclerosis patients and healthy controls were compared by UMI-based sequencing. The approximately 100 TCR-beta libraries included longitudinal samples, technical triplicates and paired sorted CD4+ and CD8+ T-cell subsets alongside PBMC samples. The cohort comprised 68 subjects: roughly 15 HAM/TSP patients, around 34 multiple sclerosis patients and about 20 healthy controls.

This clonotype is classified as medium-sized (0.01 to 0.1%). What antigen it recognizes has not been identified. Base qualities are not recorded, but no much larger clone differs from it by a single base. For CDR1 and CDR2, the germline V gene lists SGHAT and FQNNGV. The CDR3 numbers 13 residues from cysteine through phenylalanine. The entry retains the CDR3 DNA only, 39 bases that are in frame from base 1. The germline ends are 6 bases apart after V is trimmed by 2 bases and J by 1 base. Blood bank volunteers in Maryland, USA served as the healthy controls. For unsorted PBMC libraries, 2 million PBMCs were used after storage in RNAlater at -80 degrees C until RNA extraction. PBMCs were separated from peripheral blood using Ficoll-Hypaque density gradient centrifugation and then cryopreserved in liquid nitrogen. cDNA synthesis used template-switch 5'RACE with a primer carrying a 10-nucleotide random unique molecular identifier tagging each TCR transcript. Each sequencing run produced over 160 million TCR-beta sequences covering 15-18 subjects. The RNeasy kit was used to extract total RNA. The KAPA Real-time Library Amplification kit was used to amplify TCR-beta VDJ regions with primers for the TCR constant region and the 5'RACE anchor. Sample indexes and Illumina adaptors were added in a first PCR, and a second PCR then increased library yield. After Ampure bead purification, the TCR product of roughly 650 bp was size-selected on a 2% E-gel SizeSelection system. Before pooling, library quality was checked on a Bioanalyzer, concentration was measured with Qubit, and libraries were quantified with the Kapa Library Quantification kit. An Illumina HiSeq 2500 was used to sequence the libraries paired-end at 2 x 150 bp. To increase sequence diversity, roughly 24-30% phiX was spiked into each library pool. As for the authors' bioinformatics: The UMI-based MiGEC pipeline processed quality-filtered reads and removed over 75% of raw TCR sequences during error correction. IMGT germline references were used for aligning VDJ genes, and each clonotype was defined as a unique CDR3 amino acid sequence together with its V-J genes. Clonal expansion, Shannon diversity and CDR3 relatedness were evaluated with VDJtools (CalcPairwiseDistances, ClusterSamples), while phylogenetic trees were built in CLCbio workbench. Using coefficient-of-variation modelling across technical triplicates, the study counted a clone as expanded if it had at least 8 unique UMIs. TCRdb handled the public reads itself, with Q25 trimming in fastp and clone calling in MiXCR, and kept productive beta chains. Rows with a matching CDR3 protein are joined into one entry that keeps the most common DNA and genes. V and J calls and clone size were set by TCRdb, not the authors. The sample profile shows around 26,000 distinct CDR3 sequences; just over 6.5% of them were found once. Roughly 8.8% of the sample lies in the top ten.

The full study reports these points: The highest TCR clonal expansion was observed in HAM/TSP patients, whereas the lowest was observed in MS patients, even when compared with healthy controls. Across subjects, expanded clones never shared an identical CDR3 amino acid sequence, which suggests that the TCR-beta repertoires in every group were private.

The sequence is built from TRBV11-2 and TRBJ2-7; TRBD1 might be the D gene, on 5 matching bases. Sequences were obtained from PBMCs. This TCR came from a woman aged 50 to 65 in good health. The CDR3 reads CASSLKGSYEQYF. Read as DNA, the sequence is TGTGCCAGCAGCTTAAAGGGGTCCTACGAGCAGTACTTC.